Described below is a single T cell receptor beta chain sequence and its context. Antigen: not known. This CDR3 comprises 14 residues. Losses at the gene ends were 5 bases for V and 3 bases for J; bases not matched to a gene: 3. Germline CDR1 is MNHEY and CDR2 is SVGAGI. Clones were read by immunoSEQ multiplex PCR, and TCRdb kept only the in-frame ones, dropping some. Among some 100,000 clones listed, about 86% were seen once. Second-dose recipients at about 4 or about 12 weeks were treated as one pooled group. These data come from a study of T cell responses to AZD1222 COVID-19 vaccine. General study findings and limits: There were mostly white British donors and more females than males, and clonal diversity was possibly underestimated.

This chain joins TRBV6-5 and TRBJ2-7; 11 bases fit TRBD1. Sequenced here: peripheral blood, sampled 28 days after the second AZD1222 dose. The receptor was derived from an adult who received the AZD1222 COVID-19 vaccine. CDR3 nucleotides: TGTGCCAGCAGTCAGGACAGGGGGCACTACGAGCAGTACTTC. Its translation: CASSQDRGHYEQYF.